The T cell receptor beta chain under discussion was sequenced for a study of control samples from healthy donors and cancer patients. Sequencing used immunoSEQ multiplex PCR; TCRdb keeps in-frame clones, though not all of them. The sample carries around 120,000 clones, approximately 89% recorded once. This CDR3 comprises 14 residues. In germline, CDR1 is MNHEY, CDR2 SVGAGI. Trimming cost V 0 bases and J 9 bases; bases outside gene matches: 7. Sequenced input: blood. The chain combines TRBV6-5 with TRBJ2-7; the match to TRBD1 covers 8 bases. This clonotype was sampled from a woman under 30 in good health. The CDR3 loop reads CASSYSSGGAGQYF. The CDR3 DNA is TGTGCCAGCAGTTACTCATCAGGGGGCGCGGGGCAGTACTTC.